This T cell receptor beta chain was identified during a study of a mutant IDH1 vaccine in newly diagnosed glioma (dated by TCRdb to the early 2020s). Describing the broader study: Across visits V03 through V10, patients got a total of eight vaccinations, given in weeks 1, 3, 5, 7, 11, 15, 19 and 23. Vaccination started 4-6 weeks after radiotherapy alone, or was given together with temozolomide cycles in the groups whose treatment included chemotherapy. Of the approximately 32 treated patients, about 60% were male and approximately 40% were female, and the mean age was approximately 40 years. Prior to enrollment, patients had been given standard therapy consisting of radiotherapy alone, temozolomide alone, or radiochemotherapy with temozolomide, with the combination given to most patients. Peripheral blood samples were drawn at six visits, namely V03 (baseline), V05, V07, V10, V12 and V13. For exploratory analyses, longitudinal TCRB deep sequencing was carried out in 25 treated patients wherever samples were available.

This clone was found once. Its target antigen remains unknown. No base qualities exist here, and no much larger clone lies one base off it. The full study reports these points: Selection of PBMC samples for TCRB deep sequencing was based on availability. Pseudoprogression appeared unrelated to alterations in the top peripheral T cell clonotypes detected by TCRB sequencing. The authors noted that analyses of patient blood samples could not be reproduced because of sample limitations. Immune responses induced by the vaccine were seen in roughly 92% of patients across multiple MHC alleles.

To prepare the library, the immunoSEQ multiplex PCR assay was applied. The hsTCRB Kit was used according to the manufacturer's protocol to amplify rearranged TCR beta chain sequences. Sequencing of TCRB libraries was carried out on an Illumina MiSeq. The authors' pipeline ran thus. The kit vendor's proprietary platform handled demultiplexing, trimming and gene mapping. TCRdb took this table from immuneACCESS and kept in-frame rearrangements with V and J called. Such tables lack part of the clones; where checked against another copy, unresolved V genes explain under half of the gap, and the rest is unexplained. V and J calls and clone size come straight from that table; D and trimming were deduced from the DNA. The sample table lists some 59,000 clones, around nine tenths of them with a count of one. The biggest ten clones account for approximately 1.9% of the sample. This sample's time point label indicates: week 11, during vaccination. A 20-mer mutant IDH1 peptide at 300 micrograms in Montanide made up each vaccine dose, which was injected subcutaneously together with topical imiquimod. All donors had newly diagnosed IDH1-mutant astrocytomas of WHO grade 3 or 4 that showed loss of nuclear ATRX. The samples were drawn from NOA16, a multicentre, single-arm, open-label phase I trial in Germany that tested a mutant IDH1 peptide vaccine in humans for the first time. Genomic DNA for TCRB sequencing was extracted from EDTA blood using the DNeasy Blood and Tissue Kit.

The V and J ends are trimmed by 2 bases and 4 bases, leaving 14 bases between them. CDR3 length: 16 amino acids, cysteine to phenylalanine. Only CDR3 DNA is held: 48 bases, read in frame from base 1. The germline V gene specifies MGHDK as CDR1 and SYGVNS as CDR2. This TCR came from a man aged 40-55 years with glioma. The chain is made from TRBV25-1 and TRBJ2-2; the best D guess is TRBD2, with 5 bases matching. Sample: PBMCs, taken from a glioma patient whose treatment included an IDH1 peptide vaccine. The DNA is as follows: TGTGCCAGCAGTGAACGAGGGATTGAGGTCACCGGGGAGCTGTTTTTT. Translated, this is CASSERGIEVTGELFF.